The rows below give T cell receptor beta chains drawn from one sample of a study of blood T cell repertoires in COVID-19. Assay used: immunoSEQ multiplex PCR; TCRdb lists only in-frame clones, some missing. The repertoire has 300,000 to 350,000 clones, about 90% of them found once; the top ten carry approximately 2.9%. Sample: peripheral blood. The receptors shown here come from a woman in her twenties or thirties with COVID-19, enrolled during active disease. The CDR3 runs from the conserved cysteine through the conserved F or W. The D gene is left open where the match is weak. Clone size is stated in some rows and not others, as once, few, many or a class when expanded.

d_gene: .
abundance: .
v_gene: TRBV7-9
j_gene: TRBJ2-1
CDR3nt: TGTGCCAGCAGCCCGCCGGGGAGCGGCCTCCCCCATGAGCAGTTCTTC
CDR3aa: CASSPPGSGLPHEQFF

d_gene: TRBD2
abundance: .
v_gene: TRBV5-1
j_gene: TRBJ2-5
CDR3nt: TGCGCCAGCAGCTTGATGCCTCCGTCTAGCGGGAGTAGGCAGACCCAGTACTTC
CDR3aa: CASSLMPPSSGSRQTQYF

d_gene: .
abundance: .
v_gene: TRBV28
j_gene: TRBJ1-3
CDR3nt: TGTGCCAGCAGTTTGTCCAGCTCTGGAAACACCATATATTTT
CDR3aa: CASSLSSSGNTIYF

d_gene: .
abundance: .
v_gene: TRBV5-1
j_gene: TRBJ1-2
CDR3nt: TGCGCCAGCAGCTTCGAGAACTATGGCTACACCTTC
CDR3aa: CASSFENYGYTF

d_gene: .
abundance: .
v_gene: TRBV3-1/TRBV3-2
j_gene: TRBJ2-5
CDR3nt: TGTGCCAGCAGCCAAGACGGAGAGACCCAGTACTTC
CDR3aa: CASSQDGETQYF

d_gene: TRBD1
abundance: few
v_gene: TRBV6-5
j_gene: TRBJ1-1
CDR3nt: TGTGCCACCTTTAGACAGGGTGGACGGCCTGAAGCTTTCTTT
CDR3aa: CATFRQGGRPEAFF

d_gene: TRBD1
abundance: .
v_gene: TRBV18
j_gene: TRBJ2-3
CDR3nt: TGTGCCAGCTCGCAGACGGGACAGGGGACAGATACGCAGTATTTT
CDR3aa: CASSQTGQGTDTQYF

d_gene: TRBD1
abundance: .
v_gene: TRBV7-2
j_gene: TRBJ1-2
CDR3nt: TGTGCCAGCAGCTTAGCGGGACAGGGGGATGGCTACACCTTC
CDR3aa: CASSLAGQGDGYTF

d_gene: TRBD2
abundance: .
v_gene: TRBV30
j_gene: TRBJ2-1
CDR3nt: TGTGCCTGGAGTGCCGGACTAGACTTCCATGAGCAGTTCTTC
CDR3aa: CAWSAGLDFHEQFF

d_gene: TRBD2
abundance: .
v_gene: TRBV5-4
j_gene: TRBJ2-3
CDR3nt: TGTGCCAGCAGCTTGGCGGGGACTAGGGCGACAGATACGCAGTATTTT
CDR3aa: CASSLAGTRATDTQYF

d_gene: TRBD1
abundance: once
v_gene: TRBV6-2/TRBV6-3
j_gene: TRBJ1-1
CDR3nt: TGTGCCAGCAACCCATCGACGGGACAGGGGAACACTGAAGCTTTCTTT
CDR3aa: CASNPSTGQGNTEAFF

d_gene: .
abundance: .
v_gene: TRBV20-1
j_gene: TRBJ1-2
CDR3nt: TGCAGTGCTGCTATTAACTATGGCTACACCTTC
CDR3aa: CSAAINYGYTF

d_gene: TRBD1
abundance: .
v_gene: TRBV6-5
j_gene: TRBJ1-4
CDR3nt: TGTGCCAGCAGTCGACAGGGAGATGATGAAAAACTGTTTTTT
CDR3aa: CASSRQGDDEKLFF

d_gene: TRBD1
abundance: .
v_gene: TRBV6-5
j_gene: TRBJ2-5
CDR3nt: TGTGCCAGCAGTCGTGGACAGGGGGAGACCCAGTACTTC
CDR3aa: CASSRGQGETQYF

d_gene: TRBD2
abundance: .
v_gene: TRBV27
j_gene: TRBJ2-1
CDR3nt: TGTGCCAGCATCTCCATGGGGGGCGGGAGGGAGAGTGAGCAGTTCTTC
CDR3aa: CASISMGGGRESEQFF

d_gene: TRBD2
abundance: .
v_gene: TRBV7-9
j_gene: TRBJ2-1
CDR3nt: TGTGCCAGCAGCTTAGGGGATAGCGGGAGTGGTGAGCAGTTCTTC
CDR3aa: CASSLGDSGSGEQFF

d_gene: .
abundance: .
v_gene: TRBV5-4
j_gene: TRBJ1-1
CDR3nt: TGTGCCAGCAGCCACGACAGGAACACTGAAGCTTTCTTT
CDR3aa: CASSHDRNTEAFF

d_gene: .
abundance: .
v_gene: TRBV11-2
j_gene: TRBJ2-3
CDR3nt: TGTGCCAGCAGCTTAGGAGGGTGGACTAGCACAGATACGCAGTATTTT
CDR3aa: CASSLGGWTSTDTQYF

d_gene: .
abundance: once
v_gene: TRBV19
j_gene: TRBJ1-5
CDR3nt: TGTGCCAGTAGTACCACGGGGGGGGGTACTCAGCCCCAGCATTTT
CDR3aa: CASSTTGGGTQPQHF

d_gene: .
abundance: .
v_gene: TRBV6-2/TRBV6-3
j_gene: TRBJ1-1
CDR3nt: TGTGCCAGCAGTTCCATAGGACGGGGGGTCACTGAAGCTTTCTTT
CDR3aa: CASSSIGRGVTEAFF

d_gene: TRBD2
abundance: .
v_gene: TRBV5-4
j_gene: TRBJ2-1
CDR3nt: TGTGCCAGCAGCGGACCGGGAACTAGCGGGAGTATCCGTGAGCAGTTCTTC
CDR3aa: CASSGPGTSGSIREQFF

d_gene: .
abundance: .
v_gene: TRBV7-9
j_gene: TRBJ1-5
CDR3nt: TGTGCCAGCAGCTTAAATGGGGGGAATCAGCCCCAGCATTTT
CDR3aa: CASSLNGGNQPQHF

d_gene: TRBD2
abundance: .
v_gene: TRBV30
j_gene: TRBJ2-6
CDR3nt: TGTGCCTGGAGTGTGGGAGGGTCTGGGGCCAACGTCCTGACTTTC
CDR3aa: CAWSVGGSGANVLTF

d_gene: .
abundance: .
v_gene: TRBV10-2
j_gene: TRBJ1-1
CDR3nt: TGCGCCAGCAATAACGGGAACACTGAAGCTTTCTTT
CDR3aa: CASNNGNTEAFF

d_gene: TRBD1
abundance: .
v_gene: TRBV6-1
j_gene: TRBJ1-5
CDR3nt: TGTGCCAGCAGTGTTGGGACAGGGGCCAGCAATCAGCCCCAGCATTTT
CDR3aa: CASSVGTGASNQPQHF

d_gene: TRBD1
abundance: .
v_gene: TRBV5-1
j_gene: TRBJ2-2
CDR3nt: TGCGCCAGCAGCGCACTGACAGGGGGCCGGAACACCGGGGAGCTGTTTTTT
CDR3aa: CASSALTGGRNTGELFF

d_gene: TRBD1
abundance: .
v_gene: TRBV5-6
j_gene: TRBJ1-2
CDR3nt: TGTGCCAGCAGCTTGGGGGACAGCCCGTATGGCTACACCTTC
CDR3aa: CASSLGDSPYGYTF

d_gene: .
abundance: .
v_gene: TRBV19
j_gene: TRBJ1-1
CDR3nt: TGTGCCAGTAGAGAATGGACTGCAAACACTGAAGCTTTCTTT
CDR3aa: CASREWTANTEAFF

d_gene: .
abundance: .
v_gene: TRBV19
j_gene: TRBJ1-5
CDR3nt: TGTGCCAGTAGTCTACAAGGTAGCCAGCCCCAGCATTTT
CDR3aa: CASSLQGSQPQHF

d_gene: TRBD1
abundance: .
v_gene: TRBV5-4
j_gene: TRBJ2-1
CDR3nt: TGTGCCAGCAGCTTGGGTCGGACAGGGAGATCTCTTGAGCAGTTCTTC
CDR3aa: CASSLGRTGRSLEQFF

d_gene: TRBD1
abundance: once
v_gene: TRBV30
j_gene: TRBJ1-1
CDR3nt: TGTGCCTGGAGGCGACAGGGGAACACTGAAGCTTTCTTT
CDR3aa: CAWRRQGNTEAFF

d_gene: TRBD2
abundance: .
v_gene: TRBV7-2
j_gene: TRBJ2-7
CDR3nt: TGTGCCAGCAGCCCAGGACTAGCGGGGTACGAGCAGTACTTC
CDR3aa: CASSPGLAGYEQYF

d_gene: TRBD2
abundance: .
v_gene: TRBV19
j_gene: TRBJ2-3
CDR3nt: TGTGCCAGTAGTCTTAGGACTAGCGCGCTCAGCACAGATACGCAGTATTTT
CDR3aa: CASSLRTSALSTDTQYF

d_gene: TRBD2
abundance: .
v_gene: TRBV5-4
j_gene: TRBJ2-3
CDR3nt: TGTGCCAGCAGCTACCTAGCGGGAGGTGGAGATACGCAGTATTTT
CDR3aa: CASSYLAGGGDTQYF

d_gene: TRBD1
abundance: .
v_gene: TRBV11-2
j_gene: TRBJ1-1
CDR3nt: TGTGCCAGCAGTTTATTGACAGGGACGAACACTGAAGCTTTCTTT
CDR3aa: CASSLLTGTNTEAFF

d_gene: TRBD2
abundance: .
v_gene: TRBV27
j_gene: TRBJ2-7
CDR3nt: TGTGCCAGCAGTGTAGGGACTATCTACGAGCAGTACTTC
CDR3aa: CASSVGTIYEQYF

d_gene: .
abundance: .
v_gene: TRBV4-2
j_gene: TRBJ1-6
CDR3nt: TGTGCCAGCAGCCAGTCAGGGAGGGGTTCACCCCTCCACTTT
CDR3aa: CASSQSGRGSPLHF

d_gene: TRBD1
abundance: .
v_gene: TRBV4-1
j_gene: TRBJ1-3
CDR3nt: TGCGCCAGCAGCCAAGGGGACAGTCGCTCTGGAAACACCATATATTTT
CDR3aa: CASSQGDSRSGNTIYF

d_gene: .
abundance: .
v_gene: TRBV5-1
j_gene: TRBJ1-2
CDR3nt: TGCGCCAGCAGCTTGGAGGCGGAGAAAAGAGGCTACACCTTC
CDR3aa: CASSLEAEKRGYTF

d_gene: TRBD2
abundance: few
v_gene: TRBV6-6
j_gene: TRBJ2-1
CDR3nt: TGTGCCAGCAGTCGACTAGCGGGAGGCCGGGACAATGAGCAGTTCTTC
CDR3aa: CASSRLAGGRDNEQFF

d_gene: .
abundance: .
v_gene: TRBV7-9
j_gene: TRBJ1-2
CDR3nt: TGTGCCAGCAGCCCCCCCAGGTTCCAGGGGACCAACTATGGCTACACCTTC
CDR3aa: CASSPPRFQGTNYGYTF